The 13 T cell receptor beta chains listed next were all sequenced from one sample in a study of blood T cell repertoires in COVID-19. Generated by immunoSEQ multiplex PCR, the TCRdb table keeps only in-frame clones and is missing some. The data show 250,000 or so clones, 80% to 85% seen once. Material for sequencing was PBMCs or T cells enriched from blood (not recorded which). The receptors were sampled from a man in his fifties who had recovered from COVID-19.

The chain joins TRBV28 to TRBJ1-2, with D maybe TRBD1 (5 bases). The germline gives CDR1 MDHEN, CDR2 SYDVKM. CDR3 size: 15 residues. With 4 bases removed from V and 3 bases from J, the gap between germline ends came to 15 bases. As DNA, the CDR3 is TGTGCCAGCAGTTCCCCCCGCCAGGGTGACTATGGCTACACCTTC. It specifies CASSSPRQGDYGYTF.

In this sample, this clone turned up many times. The chain is built from TRBV5-5 and TRBJ1-5; 7 nucleotides line up with TRBD1. Germline CDR1 reads SGHKS; CDR2 reads YYEKEE (reference sequence). V lost 4 bases to trimming and J lost 0 bases; unmatched junction nucleotides: 7. The CDR3 consists of 16 residues. CDR3 sequence reads: CASSPRQGTSNQPQHF. Here the CDR3 DNA reads TGTGCCAGCAGCCCCAGACAGGGAACTAGCAATCAGCCCCAGCATTTT.

This clone is a singleton in its sample. Other DNA sequences of this sample code for an identical CDR3. This rearrangement joins TRBV18 to TRBJ2-7; D remains unclear. CDR1 and CDR2 (germline): KGHSH, LQKENI. The CDR3 sequence is 12 residues long. V dropped 6 bases and J dropped 0 bases, with 6 bases sitting between them. The CDR3 loop is CASSPSSYEQYF. The CDR3 DNA is TGTGCCAGCTCCCCCAGCTCCTACGAGCAGTACTTC.

A word on this clone: The sample contains more than one DNA sequence encoding this CDR3. This rearrangement joins TRBV7-3 to TRBJ2-5, with D perhaps TRBD2 (6 bases). From germline, CDR1 is SGHTA and CDR2 FQGTGA. V was trimmed by 1 base and J by 4 bases, leaving 13 bases between them. This CDR3 spans 15 amino acids. The CDR3 coding sequence is TGTGCCAGCAGCTTAATGGGGGGTCTAGGAGAGACCCAGTACTTC. Encoded protein: CASSLMGGLGETQYF.

The rearrangement links TRBV20-1 to TRBJ1-6; 12 bases map to TRBD1. The germline V gene encodes CDR1 DFQATT and CDR2 SNEGSKA (reference sequence). The V gene end was trimmed by 3 bases and the J gene end by 7 bases; junction bases not matched to a gene: 4. The CDR3 contains 15 residues. CDR3 bases: TGCAGTGCTAGTCCGGGACAGGGGGCCAATTCACCCCTCCACTTT. This translates into CSASPGQGANSPLHF.

CDR3 DNA: TGTGCCAGCAGCGTAGGGGGTAGCGGTGCCTACGAGCAGTACTTC. Residues: CASSVGGSGAYEQYF. The chain combines TRBV9 with TRBJ2-7; TRBD2 might be the D (6 bases). Germline V gene lookup returns CDR1 SGDLS and CDR2 YYNGEE. V gave up 0 bases and J gave up 2 bases, with 12 bases separating them. The CDR3 runs 15 residues.

The chain employs TRBV9 and TRBJ2-1; D is ambiguous. From germline, CDR1 is SGDLS and CDR2 YYNGEE. With 4 bases removed from V and 4 bases from J, the gap between germline ends came to 15 bases. The CDR3 loop spans 15 amino acids. The CDR3 nucleotides are TGTGCCAGCAGCCTGAGCGTGACCCTATACAATGAGCAGTTCTTC. Translating gives CASSLSVTLYNEQFF. The full variable domain, its missing parts supplied by reference TRBV9 and TRBJ2-1, is DSGVTQTPKHLITATGQRVTLRCSPRSGDLSVYWYQQSLDQGLQFLIQYYNGEERAKGNILERFSAQQFPDLHSELNLSSLELGDSALYFCASSLSVTLYNEQFFGPGTRLTVL.

DNA of the CDR3: TGCAGCGTGCCTTGGTCAGCTGAAGCTTTCTTT. Amino acids: CSVPWSAEAFF. This chain uses TRBV29-1 with TRBJ1-1, with unresolved D. There are 11 residues in the CDR3. Germline V CDR1 and CDR2: SQVTM, ANQGSEA. Trimming removed 6 bases from V and 6 bases from J, with 11 bases in between.

The genes are TRBV5-6 and TRBJ1-1, with D possibly being TRBD1 (5 bases). The CDR3 totals 17 residues. The germline V gene encodes CDR1 SGHDT and CDR2 YYEEEE. V was trimmed by 3 bases and J by 1 base, leaving 19 bases between them. DNA of the CDR3: TGTGCCAGCAGCTCCCTAAAGCAGGGAAGTCGGAACACTGAAGCTTTCTTT. Amino acid sequence: CASSSLKQGSRNTEAFF.

V gene TRBV4-1 combines with J gene TRBJ2-7; 8 nucleotides line up with TRBD1. CDR3 length: 17 amino acids. Trimming removed 2 bases from V and 2 bases from J; junction bases left unmatched: 11. The germline V gene has CDR1 MGHRA and CDR2 YSYEKL. This chain's CDR3 is CASSQHASTGVAYEQYF. The CDR3 nucleotides are TGCGCCAGCAGCCAACACGCCTCGACAGGGGTAGCCTACGAGCAGTACTTC.

This chain uses TRBV9 with TRBJ2-2, with 7 positions matching TRBD2. Germline V lookup: CDR1 SGDLS, CDR2 YYNGEE. J lost 4 bases, V lost 8 bases, and 5 bases had no gene match. The CDR3 runs 13 residues. The CDR3 region is CASLADSTGELFF. CDR3 nucleotides: TGTGCCAGTCTAGCGGACTCCACCGGGGAGCTGTTTTTT. Full variable domain (outside the CDR3, taken from reference TRBV9 and TRBJ2-2): DSGVTQTPKHLITATGQRVTLRCSPRSGDLSVYWYQQSLDQGLQFLIQYYNGEERAKGNILERFSAQQFPDLHSELNLSSLELGDSALYFCASLADSTGELFFGEGSRLTVL.

The genes are TRBV7-9 and TRBJ2-7, with 7 nucleotides matching TRBD2. This CDR3 spans 18 amino acids. CDR1 is SEHNR, CDR2 FQNEAQ, per germline (reference sequence). Trimming took 4 bases from V and 0 from J; bases not matched to a gene: 15. The DNA of the CDR3 is TGTGCCAGCAGCTCCTCGGGGATCCCTAGCGGCAGCTCCTACGAGCAGTACTTC. Translation: CASSSSGIPSGSSYEQYF.

This clone has a handful of counts. Here the CDR3 reads CASSPRAGGPGDTQYF. In nucleotides, the CDR3 is TGTGCCAGCTCACCACGAGCGGGGGGCCCTGGAGATACGCAGTATTTT. The chain has TRBV18 and TRBJ2-3; 9 bases fit TRBD2. Germline V gives CDR1 KGHSH, CDR2 LQKENI. V lost 1 base, J lost 5 bases, and 7 bases stayed unmatched. The CDR3 sequence is 16 residues long. The full variable domain, its missing parts supplied by reference TRBV18 and TRBJ2-3, is NAGVMQNPRHLVRRRGQEARLRCSPMKGHSHVYWYRQLPEEGLKFMVYLQKENIIDESGMPKERFSAEFPKEGPSILRIQQVVRGDSAAYFCASSPRAGGPGDTQYFGPGTRLTVL.